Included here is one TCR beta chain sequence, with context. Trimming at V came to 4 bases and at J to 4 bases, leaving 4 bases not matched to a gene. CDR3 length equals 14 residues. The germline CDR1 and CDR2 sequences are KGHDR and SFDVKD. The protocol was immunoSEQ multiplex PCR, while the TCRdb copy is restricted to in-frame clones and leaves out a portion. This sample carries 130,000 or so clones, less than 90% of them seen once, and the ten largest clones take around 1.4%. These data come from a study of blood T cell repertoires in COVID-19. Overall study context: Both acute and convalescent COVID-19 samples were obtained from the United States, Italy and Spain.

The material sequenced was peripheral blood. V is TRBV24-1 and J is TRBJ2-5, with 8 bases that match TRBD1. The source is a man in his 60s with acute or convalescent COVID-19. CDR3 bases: TGTGCCACCAGTGACCCGACAGGGGCAGAGACCCAGTACTTC. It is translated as CATSDPTGAETQYF.